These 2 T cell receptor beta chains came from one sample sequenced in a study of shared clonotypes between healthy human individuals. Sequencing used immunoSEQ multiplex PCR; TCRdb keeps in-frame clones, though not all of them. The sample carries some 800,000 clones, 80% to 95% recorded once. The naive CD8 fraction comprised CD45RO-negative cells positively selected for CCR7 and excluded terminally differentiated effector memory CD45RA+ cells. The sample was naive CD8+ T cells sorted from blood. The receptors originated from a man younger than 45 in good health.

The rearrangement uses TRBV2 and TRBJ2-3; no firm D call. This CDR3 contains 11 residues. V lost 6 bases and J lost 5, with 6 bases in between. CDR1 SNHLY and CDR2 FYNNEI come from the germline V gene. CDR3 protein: CASRQLDTQYF. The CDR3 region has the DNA TGTGCCAGCAGGCAACTAGATACGCAGTATTTT.

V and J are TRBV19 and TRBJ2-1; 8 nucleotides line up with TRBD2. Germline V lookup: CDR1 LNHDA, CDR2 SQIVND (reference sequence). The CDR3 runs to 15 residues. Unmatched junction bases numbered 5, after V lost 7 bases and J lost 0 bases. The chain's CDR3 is CASNSAGASYNEQFF. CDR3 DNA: TGTGCCAGTAATTCAGCGGGAGCCTCCTACAATGAGCAGTTCTTC.